These 20 T cell receptor beta chains came from one sample sequenced in a study of human T cells and chemical hapten exposure. Sample time point: pre-sensitization, week 0. Treatment: therapeutic diphenylcyclopropenone sensitization with weekly scalp DPC. RNA extraction used unfractionated whole blood as the source of total RNA. TCRdb reprocessed the RACE reads via MiXCR and lists one record per CDR3 protein. The repertoire holds under 45,000 distinct CDR3 sequences, with around 10% as singletons. Material: whole blood, obtained in connection with sensitization to the hapten diphenylcyclopropenone (DPC). The receptors shown here come from a man aged 50 to 59 with alopecia areata. Some clones in this sample may be carry-over from other donors' samples.

This clonotype has just a few counts. The V gene is TRBV7-9, the J gene TRBJ1-2; TRBD1 aligns across 10 bases. The CDR3 spans 13 residues. Trimming cost V 5 bases and J 6 bases; bases outside gene matches: 3. Germline assignment: CDR1 SEHNR and CDR2 FQNEAQ (reference sequence). CDR3 in amino acids: CASSRGQGDGYTF. The DNA of the CDR3 is TGTGCCAGCAGCCGAGGACAGGGGGATGGCTACACCTTC.

J is TRBJ2-2 and V is TRBV9; the D gene is possibly TRBD1 (6 bases). Trimming took off 0 bases at V and 4 bases at J, with 10 bases between the two ends. The germline gives CDR1 SGDLS, CDR2 YYNGEE. The CDR3 has 15 amino acids. CDR3 sequence (DNA): TGTGCCAGCAGCGTAGTCGGGACAAGCACCGGGGAGCTGTTTTTT. Translated: CASSVVGTSTGELFF.

The chain carries TRBV30 and TRBJ1-5, with D possibly being TRBD1 (5 bases). Looked up from germline, CDR1 is GTSNPN and CDR2 is SVGIG (reference sequence). V gave up 3 bases and J gave up 0 bases, with 18 bases separating them. There are 17 residues in the CDR3. The CDR3 region is CAWRAGTGLYSNQPQHF. CDR3 bases: TGTGCCTGGAGAGCCGGGACCGGACTCTATAGCAATCAGCCCCAGCATTTT.

In this sample, this clonotype turned up many times. The genes are TRBV4-1 and TRBJ1-4; D is perhaps TRBD1 (6 bases). Germline V gives CDR1 MGHRA, CDR2 YSYEKL. Trimming shortened V by 3 bases and J by 3 bases, and 11 bases separated the two germline ends. The CDR3 consists of 15 residues. CDR3 in DNA: TGCGCCAGCAGCCACCGGGACACCTCTAATGAAAAACTGTTTTTT. Amino acids: CASSHRDTSNEKLFF.

This clonotype was detected a few times. CDR3 protein: CASRGHYEQYF. CDR3 nucleotides: TGCGCCAGCAGGGGTCACTACGAGCAGTACTTC. V usage is TRBV5-1 and J usage is TRBJ2-7; D is uncertain. The CDR3 has 11 amino acids. Germline values: CDR1 SGHRS, CDR2 YFSETQ. V lost 5 bases to trimming and J lost 3 bases, with 6 bases between them.

By frequency in the sample, this clonotype is medium-sized (0.01 to 0.1%). This chain links TRBV18 with TRBJ1-1, with D perhaps matching TRBD1 (6 bases). The CDR3 has 14 amino acids. In germline, CDR1 is KGHSH, CDR2 LQKENI. V shed 6 bases and J shed 4 bases, with 15 bases lying between them. The CDR3 bases are TGTGCCAGCTCTGCGACAGGTGGGTCCACTGAAGCTTTCTTT. Translating it yields CASSATGGSTEAFF.

This clonotype showed up many times. This chain uses TRBV7-9 with TRBJ2-4; a possible D gene is TRBD2 (6 bases). Germline V gives CDR1 SEHNR, CDR2 FQNEAQ (reference sequence). Trimming stripped 1 base from V and 7 bases from J, with 11 bases between. The CDR3 has 14 residues. The CDR3 here is CASSLGLEENIQYF. CDR3 in DNA: TGTGCCAGCAGCTTAGGACTAGAGGAGAACATTCAGTACTTC.

The rearrangement uses TRBV7-3 and TRBJ2-1; 7 bases match TRBD1. The CDR3 length is 15 residues. Germline loops: CDR1 SGHTA, CDR2 FQGTGA. The V gene end was trimmed by 5 bases and the J gene end by 0 bases; junction bases not matched to a gene: 4. The CDR3 region is CASSPGTDSYNEQFF. Written as DNA, the CDR3 is TGTGCCAGCAGCCCCGGGACAGACTCCTACAATGAGCAGTTCTTC. Variable domain in full (rest from reference TRBV7-3 and TRBJ2-1): GAGVSQTPSNKVTEKGKYVELRCDPISGHTALYWYRQSLGQGPEFLIYFQGTGAADDSGLPNDRFFAVRPEGSVSTLKIQRTERGDSAVYLCASSPGTDSYNEQFFGPGTRLTVL.

This clonotype was detected a few times. This rearrangement joins TRBV7-9 to TRBJ1-5; D call uncertain. CDR1 is SEHNR and CDR2 is FQNEAQ in the germline V gene (reference sequence). The V end lost 2 bases, the J end lost 2 bases, and 4 bases lay between the germline ends. CDR3 length: 13 amino acids. The CDR3 loop is CASSLRGNQPQHF. Written as DNA, the CDR3 is TGTGCCAGCAGCTTAAGGGGCAATCAGCCCCAGCATTTT.

This clonotype appeared many times. The chain is built from TRBV6-6 and TRBJ2-5; the match to TRBD2 covers 13 bases. The CDR3 has 16 residues. J lost 4 bases, V lost 4 bases, and 6 bases had no gene match. Germline CDR1 and CDR2: MNHNY and SVGAGI (reference sequence). For the CDR3, the DNA is TGTGCCAGCAGTTTTGGACTAGCGGGAGACGGAGAGACCCAGTACTTC. Translating gives CASSFGLAGDGETQYF.

There are many counts of this clonotype. The rearrangement joins TRBV3-1 to TRBJ2-3; D gene ambiguous. CDR1 is LGHDT, CDR2 YNNKEL, per germline (reference sequence). V lost 8 bases to trimming and J lost 1 base, with 4 bases between them. This CDR3 has 11 residues. Written as DNA, the CDR3 is TGTGCCAGCGGACGCACAGATACGCAGTATTTT. This encodes CASGRTDTQYF.

The sample holds many counts of this clonotype. The chain couples TRBV5-1 to TRBJ2-3; TRBD2 is a possible D gene (6 bases). This CDR3 has 17 residues. Trimming cost V 0 bases and J 2 bases, with 16 bases left between them. The germline CDR1 and CDR2 sequences are SGHRS and YFSETQ. CDR3 protein: CASSLALSGGATDTQYF. The CDR3 bases are TGCGCCAGCAGCTTGGCCCTTAGCGGAGGCGCCACAGATACGCAGTATTTT. The full variable domain, its missing parts supplied by reference TRBV5-1 and TRBJ2-3, is KAGVTQTPRYLIKTRGQQVTLSCSPISGHRSVSWYQQTPGQGLQFLFEYFSETQRNKGNFPGRFSGRQFSNSRSEMNVSTLELGDSALYLCASSLALSGGATDTQYFGPGTRLTVL.

The gene calls are TRBV11-2 and TRBJ2-1, with unresolved D. This CDR3 region has 13 residues. Germline assignment: CDR1 SGHAT and CDR2 FQNNGV. V lost 0 bases and J lost 9, with 9 bases in between. The CDR3 nucleotides read TGTGCCAGCAGCTTAGAACAGCCGGGTGAGCAGTTCTTC. It encodes CASSLEQPGEQFF. Variable domain in full (rest from reference TRBV11-2 and TRBJ2-1): EAGVAQSPRYKIIEKRQSVAFWCNPISGHATLYWYQQILGQGPKLLIQFQNNGVVDDSQLPKDRFSAERLKGVDSTLKIQPAKLEDSAVYLCASSLEQPGEQFFGPGTRLTVL.

This clonotype was detected many times. CDR3 residues: CASSFGGRARADTQYF. In nucleotides, the CDR3 is TGTGCCAGCAGTTTTGGGGGACGAGCGCGGGCAGATACGCAGTATTTT. This chain links TRBV28 with TRBJ2-3; D is perhaps TRBD1 or TRBD2 (5 bases each). V dropped 3 bases and J dropped 4 bases, with 17 bases sitting between them. In germline, CDR1 is MDHEN, CDR2 SYDVKM. The CDR3 is 16 amino acids.

V usage is TRBV7-9 and J usage is TRBJ2-7; 10 bases are shared with TRBD1. The CDR3 covers 19 residues. CDR1 is SEHNR and CDR2 is FQNEAQ in the germline V gene (reference sequence). J lost 4 bases, V lost 3 bases, and 18 bases had no gene match. The CDR3 is CASSFRDRGSTWREYEQYF. For the CDR3, the DNA is TGTGCCAGCAGCTTCCGGGACAGGGGATCGACTTGGCGGGAGTACGAGCAGTACTTC.

This clonotype has just a few counts. The CDR3: CASSPGPGGETQYF. The CDR3 DNA sequence: TGTGCCAGCAGTCCGGGACCAGGGGGAGAGACCCAGTACTTC. The rearrangement uses TRBV12-3 or TRBV12-4 and TRBJ2-5, with 7 positions matching TRBD1. With 5 bases clipped from V and 4 bases from J, the junction kept 7 bases outside the gene matches. This CDR3 comprises 14 residues.

At least ten counts were recorded for this clonotype. This chain links TRBV11-1 with TRBJ2-1; TRBD2 matches 11 bases. The CDR3 runs 16 residues. The V gene end was trimmed by 5 bases and the J gene end by 10 bases; junction bases not matched to a gene: 13. CDR1 and CDR2 (germline): SGHAT, FQDESV (reference sequence). This CDR3 reads CASSPRQTSGKQEQFF. DNA of the CDR3: TGTGCCAGCAGCCCTCGACAGACTAGCGGGAAACAGGAGCAGTTCTTC.

This clonotype was seen more than once but under ten times. The rearrangement uses TRBV6-6 and TRBJ1-1; D may be TRBD1 (6 bases). V was shortened by 5 bases and J by 3 bases, with 13 bases between the two germline ends. Germline values: CDR1 MNHNY, CDR2 SVGAGI (reference sequence). The CDR3 is 14 amino acids. This CDR3 is CASSLQGTDTEAFF. DNA of the CDR3: TGTGCCAGCAGTCTACAGGGAACGGACACTGAAGCTTTCTTT.

The sample holds a few counts of this clonotype. The CDR3 DNA is TGCAGTGCTGAGACAGGGGAAGCTTTCTTT. Its translation: CSAETGEAFF. The chain uses TRBV20-1 and TRBJ1-1; 7 bases agree with TRBD1. This CDR3 is built from 10 residues. From germline, CDR1 is DFQATT and CDR2 SNEGSKA (reference sequence). V lost 5 bases, J lost 8 bases, and 2 bases stayed unmatched.

Many counts were recorded for this clonotype. The J gene is TRBJ2-3, the V gene TRBV11-2; D is unclear. V lost 5 bases and J lost 2, with 8 bases in between. The length of the CDR3 is 13 residues. Per germline, CDR1 SGHAT and CDR2 FQNNGV. The CDR3, as DNA: TGTGCCAGCAGCACTTACTCCACAGATACGCAGTATTTT. Translating it yields CASSTYSTDTQYF.